These 19 T cell receptor beta chains were sequenced from one sample in a study of Graves' ophthalmopathy and Graves' hyperthyroidism. CDR3 regions of TCR beta were amplified from RNA transcripts. First-round RT-PCR relied on HTBI primers, and a second-round multiplex PCR came next. TCRdb re-called the multiplex PCR reads through MiXCR, storing one row per CDR3 protein. The table records 660,000 or so distinct CDR3 sequences, approximately 39% of them present only once. The sequenced material came from peripheral blood. All receptors come from an adult man with Graves' ophthalmopathy.

This clonotype appeared a single time. The rearrangement links TRBV7-9 to TRBJ2-5, with TRBD1 identical over 9 bases. Germline V gene lookup returns CDR1 SEHNR and CDR2 FQNEAQ (reference sequence). The CDR3 consists of 16 residues. Unmatched junction bases numbered 9, after V lost 2 bases and J lost 5 bases. CDR3 coding DNA: TGTGCCAGCAGCTTATACGGGACAGGGTGGGGGGAGACCCAGTACTTC. As protein: CASSLYGTGWGETQYF. The full variable domain, its missing parts supplied by reference TRBV7-9 and TRBJ2-5, is DTGVSQNPRHKITKRGQNVTFRCDPISEHNRLYWYRQTLGQGPEFLTYFQNEAQLEKSRLLSDRFSAERPKGSFSTLEIQRTEQGDSAMYLCASSLYGTGWGETQYFGPGTRLLVL.

This clonotype was observed at least ten times. The chain joins TRBV15 to TRBJ1-3, with D unclear. Germline V gene lookup returns CDR1 LNHNV and CDR2 YYDKDF (reference sequence). V lost 0 bases, J lost 0 bases, and 12 bases lay in between. CDR3 length equals 17 residues. Here the CDR3 DNA reads TGTGCCACCAGCAGAGATGTTACAACGAACTCTGGAAACACCATATATTTT. This gives the protein CATSRDVTTNSGNTIYF.

Turning to this clonotype: Being one base from a much bigger clone, this may be a read error. The chain recombines TRBV11-1 with TRBJ1-3, with D maybe TRBD1 (5 bases). Germline V CDR1 and CDR2: SGHAT, FQDESV (reference sequence). The CDR3 loop spans 15 amino acids. The CDR3 sequence is CSSRDGSLSGNTIYF. As DNA, the CDR3 is TGCTCCAGCAGGGACGGAAGCCTCTCTGGAAACACCATATATTTT.

This clonotype has at least ten counts. The chain has TRBV11-2 and TRBJ1-3; no firm D call. Germline CDR1 reads SGHAT; CDR2 reads FQNNGV. With 3 bases removed from V and 0 bases from J, the gap between germline ends came to 6 bases. The CDR3 is made up of 14 amino acids. CDR3 coding DNA: TGTGCCAGCAGCTTTCAGGACTCTGGAAACACCATATATTTT. This translates into CASSFQDSGNTIYF.

The chain couples TRBV7-8 to TRBJ1-2, with TRBD1 matching 8 bases. V shed 2 bases, J shed 9 bases, and the junction held 8 bases outside the gene matches. This CDR3 is built from 14 residues. Germline values: CDR1 SGHVS, CDR2 FQNEAQ. CDR3 DNA sequence: TGTGCCAGCAGCTTATCCGGACAGGGTAAAAGCTACACCTTC. As protein: CASSLSGQGKSYTF. The full variable domain, with the rest looked up from reference TRBV7-8 and TRBJ1-2, is GAGVSQSPRYKVAKRGQDVALRCDPISGHVSLFWYQQALGQGPEFLTYFQNEAQLDKSGLPSDRFFAERPEGSVSTLKIQRTQQEDSAVYLCASSLSGQGKSYTFGSGTRLTVV.

Regarding this clonotype: A clone one base away is much larger, so this may be a read error. The chain links TRBV9 to TRBJ1-3; the D is unclear. Germline assignment: CDR1 SGDLS and CDR2 YYNGEE. This CDR3 contains 15 residues. The DNA of the CDR3 is TGTGCCTGCAGCCCCCGAGCGTACTCTGGAAACACCATATATTTT. As protein: CACSPRAYSGNTIYF.

Remarks on this clonotype: This could be a read error, since a much larger clone is one nucleotide away. V and J are TRBV7-6 and TRBJ1-1, with TRBD1 as a possible D gene (5 bases). Per germline, CDR1 SGHVS and CDR2 FNYEAQ. This CDR3 spans 12 amino acids. CDR3 region: CASSGTVDEALF. The CDR3 nucleotides read TGTGCCAGCAGCGGGACTGTAGATGAAGCTCTCTTT.

This clonotype appeared a few times. This chain uses TRBV4-3 with TRBJ1-6; D gene unclear. Trimming cost V 2 bases and J 5 bases, with 10 bases left between them. The CDR3 is 15 amino acids. In germline, CDR1 is LGHNA, CDR2 YSLEER. The CDR3: CASSQSYNNNSPLHF. Here the CDR3 DNA reads TGCGCCAGCAGCCAAAGCTATAACAATAATTCACCCCTCCACTTT.

This clonotype was found a few times. V is TRBV30 and J is TRBJ2-5, with D unresolved. Germline V lookup: CDR1 GTSNPN, CDR2 SVGIG (reference sequence). Trimming removed 4 bases at V and 1 base at J, with 7 bases between. The CDR3 extends over 12 amino acids. The DNA of the CDR3 is TGTGCCTGGACTTCGGGCCAAGAGACCCAGTACTTC. Protein: CAWTSGQETQYF.

This clonotype occurred many times. The V gene is TRBV12-3 or TRBV12-4, the J gene TRBJ2-6; maybe TRBD1 (5 bases). This CDR3 spans 16 amino acids. Trimming shortened V by 2 bases and J by 0 bases, and 8 bases separated the two germline ends. As DNA, the CDR3 is TGTGCCAGCAGTTTACAGGGTCCCTCTGGGGCCAACGTCCTGACTTTC. It specifies CASSLQGPSGANVLTF.

Many counts were recorded for this clonotype. This rearrangement joins TRBV7-3 to TRBJ2-2; no clear D. The V end was cut by 5 bases, the J end by 5 bases, with 9 bases between. The CDR3 has 13 residues. Germline V lookup: CDR1 SGHTA, CDR2 FQGTGA. The DNA of the CDR3 is TGTGCCAGCAGCCCACAGCAGACCGGGGAGCTGTTTTTT. Its protein product is CASSPQQTGELFF.

J is TRBJ2-5 and V is TRBV7-6; either TRBD1 or TRBD2 may supply D (5 bases each). This CDR3 is built from 14 residues. V gave up 5 bases and J gave up 11 bases, with 21 bases separating them. CDR1 is SGHVS and CDR2 is FNYEAQ in the germline V gene. CDR3 coding DNA: TGTGCCAGCAGCGACCGGGACGCCCGAAATGAGCAGTACTTC. It codes for CASSDRDARNEQYF.

In its sample, this clonotype was seen many times. The V call is TRBV7-9, the J call TRBJ2-5; 10 bases align to TRBD2. J gave up 5 bases and V 4 bases, and 7 bases lay outside the gene matches. Germline V CDR1 and CDR2: SEHNR, FQNEAQ (reference sequence). There are 15 residues in the CDR3. The DNA of the CDR3 is TGTGCCAGCAGCTCAGGGACTAGCGAAGGGGAGACCCAGTACTTC. Translating it yields CASSSGTSEGETQYF.

In this sample, this clonotype turned up many times. This chain uses TRBV19 with TRBJ1-1; D is unresolved. The CDR3 loop spans 13 amino acids. CDR1 is LNHDA, CDR2 SQIVND, per germline (reference sequence). V was cut by 4 bases and J by 3 bases, with 9 bases left in between. As DNA, the CDR3 is TGTGCCAGTAGTACTACGGTGGACACTGAAGCTTTCTTT. Translating it yields CASSTTVDTEAFF.

The V call is TRBV20-1, the J call TRBJ2-3; 10 positions match TRBD2. The CDR3 contains 16 residues. CDR1 and CDR2 from the germline V gene are DFQATT and SNEGSKA (reference sequence). The V gene end was trimmed by 3 bases and the J gene end by 6 bases; junction bases not matched to a gene: 12. The CDR3 here is CSASLQYLAGADTQYF. The CDR3 DNA is TGCAGTGCTAGTCTTCAGTACCTAGCGGGAGCTGATACGCAGTATTTT.

The chain couples TRBV6-6 to TRBJ1-6; no clear D gene. CDR1 and CDR2 (germline): MNHNY, SVGAGI (reference sequence). The V and J ends lost 6 bases and 0 bases respectively, with 15 bases between them. The CDR3 is 17 amino acids. The CDR3 region has the DNA TGTGCCAGCAGCCACCCGGGAACAAGCTCCTATAATTCACCCCTCCACTTT. This gives the protein CASSHPGTSSYNSPLHF.

V usage is TRBV19 and J usage is TRBJ1-2, with D possibly TRBD1 on 6 matching bases. V was clipped by 6 bases and J by 1 base, with 15 bases between them. Germline values: CDR1 LNHDA, CDR2 SQIVND (reference sequence). The CDR3 has 15 amino acids. CDR3 coding DNA: TGTGCCAGTAGCCCAGGGGACTGGATTAACTATGGCTACACCTTC. Its protein is CASSPGDWINYGYTF.

There are many counts of this clonotype. CDR3 sequence (DNA): TGTGCCAGCAGCGCGGGGTTTGGGGTCAATCAGCCCCAGCATTTT. Translating gives CASSAGFGVNQPQHF. The chain employs TRBV9 and TRBJ1-5; D not certain. The V gene lost 3 bases and the J gene lost 3 bases, with 13 bases spanning the gap. The CDR3 spans 15 residues. Germline CDR1 reads SGDLS; CDR2 reads YYNGEE.

Ten or more counts support this clonotype. V is TRBV5-1 and J is TRBJ2-7, with 8 bases that match TRBD1. Looked up from germline, CDR1 is SGHRS and CDR2 is YFSETQ. Trimming took 1 base from V and 6 from J; bases not matched to a gene: 9. The CDR3 is 15 residues long. The CDR3 loop is CASSLPGTGFGEQYF. CDR3 DNA: TGCGCCAGCAGCTTGCCCGGGACAGGCTTCGGCGAGCAGTACTTC.